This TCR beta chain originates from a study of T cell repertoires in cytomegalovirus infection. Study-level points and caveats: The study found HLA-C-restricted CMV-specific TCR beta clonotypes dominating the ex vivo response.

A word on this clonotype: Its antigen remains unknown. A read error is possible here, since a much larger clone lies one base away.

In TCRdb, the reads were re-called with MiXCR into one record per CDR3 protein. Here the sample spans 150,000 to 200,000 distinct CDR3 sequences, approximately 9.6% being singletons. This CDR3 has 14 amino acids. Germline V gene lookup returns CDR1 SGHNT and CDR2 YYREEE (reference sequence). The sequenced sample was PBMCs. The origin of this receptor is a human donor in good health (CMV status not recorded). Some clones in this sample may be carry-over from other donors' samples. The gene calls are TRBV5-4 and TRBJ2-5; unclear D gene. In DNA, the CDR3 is TGTGACAGCAGCTCCAGGTTATCGGGAGAGACCCAGTACTTC. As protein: CDSSSRLSGETQYF.